This is a list of T cell receptor beta chains from one sample in a study of T cell repertoires in cytomegalovirus infection. TCRdb reprocessed the reads with MiXCR, giving one entry per CDR3 protein. The table lists 680,000 or so distinct CDR3 sequences, 35% to 40% of them singletons. The sample was PBMCs. The receptors shown here come from a human donor in good health (CMV status not recorded). Some clones in this sample may be carry-over from other donors' samples. CDR3s include the opening cysteine and the closing phenylalanine or tryptophan. A D gene is named only where the DNA matches it firmly. Where a row states a size, it is once, few, many or the class of an expanded clone; other rows omit it.

J | length | size | V | D | CDR3 | DNA
TRBJ1-2 | 13 | few | TRBV12-3/TRBV12-4 | NA | CASSSAGSYGYTF | TGTGCCAGCAGTTCAGCGGGCTCATATGGCTACACCTTC
TRBJ2-1 | 16 | few | TRBV24-1 | TRBD2 | CATSGHGTSGSYEQFF | TGTGCCACCAGTGGACACGGGACTAGCGGGAGCTATGAGCAGTTCTTC
TRBJ2-3 | 15 | NA | TRBV5-6 | NA | CASSPARLRTDTQYF | TGTGCCAGCAGCCCGGCGCGACTACGCACAGATACGCAGTATTTT
TRBJ1-6 | 16 | NA | TRBV27 | NA | CASSLQRGNYNSPLHF | TGTGCCAGCAGTTTACAACGGGGCAATTATAATTCACCCCTCCACTTT
TRBJ2-3 | 18 | few | TRBV12-3/TRBV12-4 | TRBD2 | CASSFRSLLAGSTDTQYF | TGTGCCAGCAGTTTTCGATCCCTCCTAGCGGGCAGCACAGATACGCAGTATTTT
TRBJ1-5 | 15 | NA | TRBV15 | NA | CATSRGRGLNQPQHF | TGTGCCACCAGCAGAGGCCGGGGACTAAATCAGCCCCAGCATTTT
TRBJ1-3 | 15 | few | TRBV7-8 | NA | CASSFPGESGNTIYF | TGTGCCAGCAGCTTTCCAGGGGAATCTGGAAACACCATATATTTT
TRBJ2-1 | 16 | NA | TRBV7-3 | NA | CASSLGLGAPYNEQFF | TGTGCCAGCAGCTTGGGGCTGGGGGCCCCCTACAATGAGCAGTTCTTC
TRBJ2-1 | 13 | many | TRBV19 | NA | CASSMGSYNEQFF | TGTGCCAGTAGTATGGGATCCTACAATGAGCAGTTCTTC
TRBJ1-4 | 16 | NA | TRBV14 | NA | CASSQAPRDPNEKLFF | TGTGCCAGCAGCCAAGCGCCCCGGGACCCTAATGAAAAACTGTTTTTT
TRBJ1-6 | 14 | few | TRBV20-1 | NA | CSAREDQGSSPLHF | TGCAGTGCTAGAGAGGACCAGGGCTCATCACCCCTCCACTTT
TRBJ2-5 | 15 | NA | TRBV6-1 | NA | CASSEVQAYQETQYF | TGTGCCAGCAGTGAAGTCCAGGCGTACCAAGAGACCCAGTACTTC
TRBJ1-4 | 13 | NA | TRBV29-1 | TRBD1 | CSVESGQGGKLFF | TGCAGCGTTGAATCCGGACAGGGCGGAAAACTGTTTTTT
TRBJ2-7 | 15 | NA | TRBV4-3 | NA | CASSQVSDSSYEQYF | TGCGCCAGCAGCCAAGTTTCCGATAGCTCCTACGAGCAGTACTTC
TRBJ1-2 | 15 | few | TRBV7-6 | TRBD1 | CASSSLDRGRGGYTF | TGTGCCAGCAGCAGCCTGGACAGGGGGCGCGGGGGCTACACCTTC
TRBJ1-1 | 14 | NA | TRBV28 | TRBD1 | CASSFEQGVPEAFF | TGTGCCAGCAGTTTCGAACAGGGGGTGCCTGAAGCTTTCTTT
TRBJ1-3 | 16 | few | TRBV6-5 | NA | CASSYSSAPSGNTIYF | TGTGCCAGCAGTTACTCTTCGGCGCCGTCTGGAAACACCATATATTTT
TRBJ2-1 | 13 | NA | TRBV19 | NA | CASSNGGINEQFF | TGTGCCAGTAGTAACGGGGGAATCAATGAGCAGTTCTTC
TRBJ2-1 | 18 | many | TRBV7-2 | TRBD2 | CASSLKERGLAGYNEQFF | TGTGCCAGCAGCTTGAAAGAAAGGGGACTAGCGGGTTACAATGAGCAGTTCTTC
TRBJ1-3 | 15 | NA | TRBV7-2 | NA | CASSGRSSSGNTIYF | TGTGCCAGCAGCGGACGATCTAGCTCTGGAAACACCATATATTTT
TRBJ2-3 | 16 | few | TRBV10-3 | NA | CAISELMGSGTDTQYF | TGTGCCATCAGTGAGTTGATGGGGTCAGGGACAGATACGCAGTATTTT
TRBJ1-2 | 14 | NA | TRBV2 | NA | CASSPDPFLYGYTF | TGTGCCAGCAGCCCGGACCCCTTTCTTTATGGCTACACCTTC
TRBJ2-7 | 17 | many | TRBV11-2 | TRBD1 | CASSLDLGTGAVYEQYF | TGTGCCAGCAGCTTAGATCTTGGGACAGGGGCGGTTTACGAGCAGTACTTC
TRBJ1-1 | 14 | NA | TRBV12-3/TRBV12-4 | TRBD1 | CASSSQGGYTEAFF | TGTGCCAGCAGTTCACAGGGGGGATACACTGAAGCTTTCTTT
TRBJ2-7 | 17 | NA | TRBV7-2 | NA | CASSFSLLDWSSYDPYF | TGTGCCAGCAGCTTCTCCCTCTTGGACTGGAGCTCCTACGATCCGTACTTC
TRBJ1-5 | 15 | many | TRBV7-6 | NA | CASSLKGDGNQPQHF | TGTGCCAGCAGCTTAAAAGGGGATGGCAATCAGCCCCAGCATTTT
TRBJ1-2 | 14 | few | TRBV9 | NA | CASSVGKGIYGYTF | TGTGCCAGCAGCGTAGGGAAGGGAATCTATGGCTACACCTTC
TRBJ2-2 | 10 | NA | TRBV7-8 | NA | CASSTVELFF | TGTGCCAGCAGCACCGTGGAGCTGTTTTTT
TRBJ2-3 | 15 | many | TRBV28 | TRBD2 | CASSSGLAGVDTQYF | TGTGCCAGCAGTTCAGGACTAGCGGGAGTAGATACGCAGTATTTT
TRBJ2-7 | 16 | NA | TRBV2 | TRBD2 | CASSDSLTSPRGEQYF | TGTGCCAGCAGTGACAGTCTGACTAGCCCACGGGGCGAGCAGTACTTC
TRBJ2-7 | 12 | few | TRBV19 | NA | CASSIIGDEQYF | TGTGCCAGTAGTATCATAGGGGACGAGCAGTACTTC
TRBJ1-5 | 15 | NA | TRBV19 | TRBD1 | CASSFKDRGGQPQHF | TGTGCCAGTAGTTTCAAGGACAGGGGCGGGCAGCCCCAGCATTTT
TRBJ2-1 | 20 | NA | TRBV28 | NA | CASSLGHSGSEGSSYNEQFF | TGTGCCAGCAGTTTAGGACATAGCGGTTCAGAAGGGAGCTCCTACAATGAGCAGTTCTTC
TRBJ2-7 | 17 | many | TRBV5-5 | TRBD2 | CASSLGLAGLSSYEQYF | TGTGCCAGCAGCCTTGGACTAGCGGGGCTTTCCTCCTACGAGCAGTACTTC
TRBJ2-1 | 17 | few | TRBV7-2 | NA | CASSFNPTLSSYNEQFF | TGTGCCAGCAGCTTCAATCCGACTCTGAGCTCCTACAATGAGCAGTTCTTC
TRBJ1-1 | 15 | NA | TRBV27 | NA | CASSFQTGLNTEAFF | TGTGCCAGCAGTTTCCAGACAGGACTGAACACTGAAGCTTTCTTT
TRBJ1-5 | 14 | NA | TRBV5-1 | NA | CASSLWGRNQPQHF | TGCGCCAGCAGCTTGTGGGGGCGAAATCAGCCCCAGCATTTT
TRBJ2-3 | 15 | NA | TRBV20-1 | TRBD2 | CSASKPSGSTDTQYF | TGCAGTGCTAGTAAGCCTAGCGGAAGCACAGATACGCAGTATTTT
TRBJ2-5 | 12 | NA | TRBV20-1 | NA | CSAPWVQETQYF | TGCAGCGCCCCTTGGGTCCAAGAGACCCAGTACTTC
TRBJ2-6 | 12 | NA | TRBV12-3/TRBV12-4 | NA | CASSPRNNVLTF | TGTGCCAGCAGTCCCCGAAACAACGTCCTGACTTTC